A selection of T cell receptor beta chains follows, all from one sample in a study of blood T cell repertoires in COVID-19. Repertoires were generated with immunoSEQ multiplex PCR, while TCRdb's copy carries only in-frame clones and drops some. Among about 170,000 clones, roughly 88% were seen once, and the ten largest hold roughly 15%. Sequencing used PBMCs or T cells enriched from blood (not recorded which). These receptors were obtained from a man between 50 and 59 years old who had recovered from COVID-19. Each CDR3 is given with its conserved first and last residue. A D gene is named only where the DNA matches it firmly. Clone size, where shown, is once, few, many, or a class for clones that have expanded.

v_call	clone_size	d_call	cdr3_length	j_call	cdr3_aa	cdr3_nt
TRBV28	NA	TRBD1	13	TRBJ1-6	CASREQGDSPLHF	TGTGCCAGCAGAGAACAGGGGGATTCACCCCTCCACTTT
TRBV24-1	NA	TRBD1	18	TRBJ1-4	CATSDLPLGQEPNEKLFF	TGTGCCACCAGTGATTTACCCCTAGGACAGGAACCTAATGAAAAACTGTTTTTT
TRBV18	NA	NA	14	TRBJ1-1	CASSLQILNTEAFF	TGTGCCAGCTCCCTACAGATATTGAACACTGAAGCTTTCTTT
TRBV2	NA	NA	13	TRBJ1-3	CASSAAGGNTIYF	TGTGCCAGCAGTGCGGCAGGGGGAAACACCATATATTTT
TRBV12-3/TRBV12-4	few	NA	13	TRBJ1-2	CASREQGNYGYTF	TGTGCCAGCAGGGAACAGGGAAACTATGGCTACACCTTC
TRBV3-1/TRBV3-2	NA	NA	13	TRBJ1-6	CASSQDLEGPLHF	TGTGCCAGCAGCCAAGATCTTGAGGGACCCCTCCACTTT
TRBV11-2	NA	NA	14	TRBJ1-3	CASSQTAGGNTIYF	TGTGCCAGCAGCCAAACTGCAGGGGGAAACACCATATATTTT
TRBV3-1/TRBV3-2	NA	TRBD1	14	TRBJ1-5	CASSLGQSNQPQHF	TGTGCCAGCAGCCTGGGACAGAGCAATCAGCCCCAGCATTTT
TRBV29-1	NA	NA	19	TRBJ2-2	CSVVQGPSPFTTNTGELFF	TGCAGCGTTGTTCAGGGGCCTTCTCCATTTACCACGAACACCGGGGAGCTGTTTTTT
TRBV19	NA	TRBD1	15	TRBJ1-4	CASSNSGTVNEKLFF	TGTGCCAGTAGTAACTCCGGGACAGTTAATGAAAAACTGTTTTTT
TRBV9	NA	NA	15	TRBJ1-1	CASSGGLGGSTEAFF	TGTGCCAGCAGCGGGGGTTTAGGGGGTAGCACTGAAGCTTTCTTT
TRBV4-1	once	TRBD1	18	TRBJ2-7	CASSQGTTGQGMSYEQYF	TGCGCCAGCAGCCAAGGGACAACGGGACAGGGGATGTCCTACGAGCAGTACTTC
TRBV5-1	NA	TRBD1	14	TRBJ2-7	CASSSSGQTYEQYF	TGCGCCAGCAGCTCCTCGGGACAGACCTACGAGCAGTACTTC
TRBV5-1	NA	NA	15	TRBJ1-1	CASSLVSGGNTEAFF	TGCGCCAGCAGCTTGGTGAGCGGCGGGAACACTGAAGCTTTCTTT
TRBV10-3	NA	TRBD1	12	TRBJ2-7	CATSDRDHEQYF	TGTGCCACTTCGGACAGGGACCACGAGCAGTACTTC
TRBV29-1	NA	NA	10	TRBJ1-1	CSASITEAFF	TGCAGCGCTTCTATCACTGAAGCTTTCTTT
TRBV24-1	NA	NA	16	TRBJ1-1	CATSDWAPFLNTEAFF	TGTGCCACCAGTGATTGGGCCCCTTTCTTGAACACTGAAGCTTTCTTT
TRBV28	NA	NA	16	TRBJ2-2	CASSLGQGGITGELFF	TGTGCCAGCAGTTTAGGCCAGGGCGGGATAACCGGGGAGCTGTTTTTT
TRBV5-8	NA	NA	13	TRBJ2-4	CASSLGQGNIQYF	TGTGCCAGCAGCTTGGGTCAGGGAAACATTCAGTACTTC
TRBV3-1/TRBV3-2	NA	NA	16	TRBJ1-3	CASSQDDTNSGNTIYF	TGTGCCAGCAGCCAAGATGACACAAACTCTGGAAACACCATATATTTT
TRBV28	NA	NA	14	TRBJ1-1	CASSFEGYGTEAFF	TGTGCCAGCAGTTTCGAGGGTTACGGCACTGAAGCTTTCTTT
TRBV5-1	NA	TRBD1	16	TRBJ1-2	CASSLQQGQDHYGYTF	TGCGCCAGCAGCTTGCAACAAGGACAGGACCACTATGGCTACACCTTC
TRBV5-1	once	NA	14	TRBJ1-1	CASSLVEASTEAFF	TGCGCCAGCAGCTTGGTAGAGGCTAGCACTGAAGCTTTCTTT
TRBV6-4	NA	NA	15	TRBJ2-2	CASSTGQPGTGELFF	TGTGCCAGCAGTACGGGACAACCGGGCACCGGGGAGCTGTTTTTT
TRBV6-5	NA	NA	15	TRBJ1-2	CASSYSPHRNYGYTF	TGTGCCAGCAGTTATTCACCGCATAGAAACTATGGCTACACCTTC
TRBV6-1	NA	TRBD1	15	TRBJ2-7	CASSEGTGATYEQYF	TGTGCCAGCAGTGAAGGGACAGGGGCAACCTACGAGCAGTACTTC
TRBV24-1	NA	TRBD1	19	TRBJ1-1	CATSDLPHPRGLWYTEAFF	TGTGCCACCAGTGATTTGCCGCACCCCAGGGGGCTGTGGTACACTGAAGCTTTCTTT
TRBV11-2	once	NA	14	TRBJ1-2	CASSLVQGGYGYTF	TGTGCCAGCAGCTTAGTACAGGGCGGCTATGGCTACACCTTC
TRBV12-3/TRBV12-4	NA	TRBD1	13	TRBJ1-1	CASTSGGATEAFF	TGTGCCAGCACCTCAGGGGGAGCCACTGAAGCTTTCTTT
TRBV19	once	NA	16	TRBJ2-5	CASSMSRGGPQETQYF	TGTGCCAGTAGTATGAGTCGCGGGGGCCCACAAGAGACCCAGTACTTC
TRBV7-9	NA	TRBD2	16	TRBJ2-3	CASSLPSGGPTDTQYF	TGTGCCAGCAGCCTGCCTAGCGGGGGGCCCACAGATACGCAGTATTTT
TRBV18	NA	NA	17	TRBJ1-3	CASSPTRQSFSGNTIYF	TGTGCCAGCTCACCCACCCGACAGAGCTTCTCTGGAAACACCATATATTTT
TRBV9	NA	TRBD1	20	TRBJ1-4	CASSGKPIPGQVLTNEKLFF	TGTGCCAGCAGCGGGAAACCAATCCCGGGACAGGTACTAACTAATGAAAAACTGTTTTTT
TRBV23-1	few	TRBD1	15	TRBJ1-1	CASSQPTGGRTEAFF	TGCGCCAGCAGTCAACCGACAGGGGGAAGGACTGAAGCTTTCTTT
TRBV2	NA	NA	14	TRBJ1-1	CARTRQFKNTEAFF	TGTGCCAGAACAAGACAGTTCAAGAACACTGAAGCTTTCTTT
TRBV6-4	NA	NA	14	TRBJ1-2	CASSDGIGERVYTF	TGTGCCAGCAGTGACGGGATTGGGGAGAGGGTCTACACCTTC
TRBV13	NA	TRBD1	14	TRBJ2-5	CASRAGTGEETQYF	TGTGCCAGCCGGGCCGGGACAGGGGAAGAGACCCAGTACTTC
TRBV5-6	few	TRBD1	16	TRBJ2-2	CASSEDRGINTGELFF	TGTGCCAGCAGCGAGGACAGGGGGATAAACACCGGGGAGCTGTTTTTT
TRBV6-1	NA	TRBD2	16	TRBJ2-3	CASSGTSGGPWDTQYF	TGTGCCAGCAGTGGGACTAGCGGGGGTCCGTGGGATACGCAGTATTTT
TRBV3-1/TRBV3-2	NA	TRBD1	14	TRBJ1-1	CASRQQGLGTEAFF	TGTGCCAGCAGGCAACAGGGGTTGGGTACTGAAGCTTTCTTT
TRBV27	NA	NA	14	TRBJ1-3	CASSLSFQGNTIYF	TGTGCCAGCAGTTTATCCTTCCAGGGGAACACCATATATTTT
TRBV6-5	once	TRBD2	14	TRBJ2-2	CASRLAGGNGELFF	TGTGCCAGCAGACTAGCGGGGGGAAACGGGGAGCTGTTTTTT
TRBV4-1	once	TRBD1	15	TRBJ1-6	CASSQEGGRRSPLHF	TGCGCCAGCAGCCAAGAAGGGGGCAGAAGGTCACCCCTCCACTTT
TRBV14	NA	NA	14	TRBJ1-3	CASSQQGGGNTIYF	TGTGCCAGCAGCCAACAGGGAGGTGGAAACACCATATATTTT
TRBV19	NA	NA	13	TRBJ1-3	CASSIDGGNTIYF	TGTGCCAGTAGTATCGACGGGGGAAACACCATATATTTT
TRBV14	NA	NA	14	TRBJ1-2	CASSQVGQVVGYTF	TGTGCCAGCAGCCAAGTTGGGCAGGTGGTTGGCTACACCTTC